This T cell receptor (beta chain) stems from a study of CD4 T cells in relation to SARS-CoV-2 and coronaviruses. General study results and limits: Pre-pandemic and post-infection samples never came from the same donor.

Before the COVID-19 pandemic, during about 2011-2019, CD4+ T cells were taken from unexposed donors. CD4+ T cells were isolated from the cells after around 11 days of culture. This clone was seen a few times. As yet, its antigen is unknown. The table came from immunoSEQ multiplex PCR; TCRdb's copy has only in-frame clones and leaves some out. The data show 20,000 to 25,000 clones, around 72% seen once. This CDR3 is 13 amino acids long. Germline CDR1 reads SNHLY; CDR2 reads FYNNEI. Trimming took 5 bases from V and 6 from J, leaving 13 bases between them. The rearrangement uses TRBV2 and TRBJ1-1, with D maybe TRBD1 (6 bases). The clonotype was recovered from a human donor in good health. Sequenced input: CD4+ T cells from PBMCs, cultured in vitro. CDR3 in DNA: TGTGCCAGCAGTAGGACAGCCCTGGCTGAAGCTTTCTTT. Protein product: CASSRTALAEAFF.